This is a list of T cell receptor beta chains from one sample in a study of cytomegalovirus exposure and HLA in healthy donors. Only in-frame clones appear in the TCRdb table, and some are missing; sequencing was by immunoSEQ multiplex PCR. Here the sample spans roughly 95,000 clones, roughly four fifths being singletons. Material: PBMCs. These receptors originate from a man younger than 45 in good health and CMV-seropositive. Both conserved end residues are part of each CDR3.

TRBV5-1	TRBJ2-2	CASSLETPGTGELFF
TRBV10-3	TRBJ2-7	CAISESGGQGVYF
TRBV18	TRBJ2-2	CASSPPADTGELFF
TRBV28	TRBJ2-2	CASSLAGEGTGELFF
TRBV10-1	TRBJ1-5	CASSDTGDQPQHF
TRBV6-5	TRBJ2-7	CASSSPGQGTYEQYF
TRBV5-1	TRBJ2-7	CASSLPGGTYEQYF
TRBV11-2	TRBJ2-7	CASSSLAGLYEQYF
TRBV28	TRBJ2-7	CASRAGGLAGAYEQYF
TRBV27	TRBJ1-5	CASSRGGHDQPQHF
TRBV30	TRBJ2-7	CACRTGGSTPEQYF
TRBV19	TRBJ2-2	CASSILRLVGAGELFF
TRBV30	TRBJ2-3	CAWSVGGNPTDTQYF
TRBV6-1	TRBJ2-3	CASTWTGGSTDTQYF
TRBV30	TRBJ1-3	CAWTPYSGNTIYF
TRBV28	TRBJ1-4	CASCVGRPLGKLFF
TRBV7-2	TRBJ2-1	CASSPSGTNSYNEQFF
TRBV25-1	TRBJ2-7	CASSDTGFGGEQYF
TRBV11-2	TRBJ2-7	CASSSRPGSRSSYEQYF
TRBV28	TRBJ1-6	CASSPPGVGANSPLHF
TRBV6-4	TRBJ2-7	CASSEGTGGSYEQYF
TRBV7-2	TRBJ1-1	CASSKQEGTEAFF
TRBV28	TRBJ1-5	CASSETGGGNQPQHF
TRBV27	TRBJ1-3	CASSSDISSGNTIYF
TRBV30	TRBJ1-1	CAWSVLLGVTPFF
TRBV4-1	TRBJ2-5	CASSQVVSGRSEETQYF
TRBV10-3	TRBJ2-1	CAIRGGTSGKGEAYNEQFF
TRBV13	TRBJ1-6	CASSPSSYNSPLHF
TRBV10-1	TRBJ2-7	CASSESPGTGHEQYF